These 12 T cell receptor beta chains came from one sample sequenced in a study of PD-1 blockade in classical Hodgkin lymphoma. All trial patients relapsed after autologous stem cell transplantation. Sequencing was performed with immunoSEQ multiplex PCR; in TCRdb, only in-frame clones are kept and a portion is missing. The sample includes around 41,000 clones, about 82% of them seen just once. The sequences come from peripheral blood mononuclear cells (PBMCs), collected at baseline. These TCRs come from a human donor with classical Hodgkin lymphoma.

V and J are TRBV7-9 and TRBJ2-7; TRBD1 aligns across 9 bases. V trimming: 5 bases; J trimming: 4 bases; junction bases outside the gene matches: 6. The CDR3 is 14 residues long. Per germline, CDR1 SEHNR and CDR2 FQNEAQ (reference sequence). This CDR3 is CASSPPGQGYEQYF. The CDR3 DNA is TGTGCCAGCAGCCCCCCGGGACAGGGTTACGAGCAGTACTTC.

In DNA form, the CDR3 reads TGCAGCGCCTGGGCCGACGACAGGCGGGAAGCTTTCTTT. Protein sequence: CSAWADDRREAFF. The genes are TRBV29-1 and TRBJ1-1; a weak D match, TRBD1 (6 bases). Per germline, CDR1 SQVTM and CDR2 ANQGSEA. This CDR3 is 13 amino acids long. With 7 bases removed from V and 8 bases from J, the gap between germline ends came to 20 bases.

The chain uses TRBV6-1 and TRBJ2-1, with D tentatively TRBD2 (6 bases). The germline V and J ends were trimmed by 2 bases and 12 bases, with 17 bases remaining between them. The length of the CDR3 is 14 residues. CDR1 is MNHNS, CDR2 SASEGT, per germline. The CDR3 loop is CASSEIVLRGVQFF. For the CDR3, the DNA is TGTGCCAGCAGTGAAATAGTCTTGCGGGGTGTGCAGTTCTTC.

The rearrangement links TRBV25-1 to TRBJ2-5; D is unresolved. The germline V gene has CDR1 MGHDK and CDR2 SYGVNS. This CDR3 contains 12 residues. Trimming pared 6 bases from V and 5 bases from J, leaving 10 bases between. As DNA, the CDR3 is TGTGCCAGCAGGCGTCCCGTGGAGACCCAGTACTTC. Its translation is CASRRPVETQYF.

The rearrangement joins TRBV6-1 to TRBJ2-2; D possibly corresponds to TRBD1 (6 bases). This CDR3 has 19 amino acids. CDR1 and CDR2 from the germline V gene are MNHNS and SASEGT. Between the trimmed V and J ends, which lost 4 bases and 3 bases, there was a span of 24 bases. CDR3 amino acids: CASSVRLDTGTFHTGELFF. The CDR3 bases are TGTGCCAGCAGTGTACGACTTGATACCGGGACATTCCACACCGGGGAGCTGTTTTTT.

The V and J genes are TRBV5-1 and TRBJ2-3; 9 nucleotides agree with TRBD1. This CDR3 has 15 residues. V lost 4 bases, J lost 4 bases, and 7 bases stayed unmatched. The germline V gene encodes CDR1 SGHRS and CDR2 YFSETQ. CDR3 region: CASSPGQGLSDTQYF. CDR3 DNA sequence: TGCGCCAGCAGCCCCGGACAGGGGCTATCAGATACGCAGTATTTT.

In its sample, this clone is medium-sized (0.01 to 0.1%). The chain is built from TRBV28 and TRBJ2-6; D is possibly TRBD1 (6 bases). The germline gives CDR1 MDHEN, CDR2 SYDVKM. V was shortened by 4 bases and J by 0 bases, with 19 bases between the two germline ends. The CDR3 loop spans 19 amino acids. For the CDR3, the DNA is TGTGCCAGCAGTTCCCCCTATACAGGGACCTCCTCTGGGGCCAACGTCCTGACTTTC. As protein: CASSSPYTGTSSGANVLTF.

V is TRBV11-3 and J is TRBJ2-5, with TRBD2 as a possible D gene (5 bases). CDR3 length: 15 residues. Per germline, CDR1 SGHNT and CDR2 YENEEA. Trimming removed 8 bases at V and 5 bases at J, with 21 bases between. In DNA, the CDR3 is TGTGCCAGCGGCAATCCCCCCCTGGGGAGTGAGACCCAGTACTTC. This codes for CASGNPPLGSETQYF.

The rearrangement joins TRBV11-2 to TRBJ2-7, with 12 bases that match TRBD1. V was pared by 6 bases and J by 4 bases, with 4 bases of the junction left unmatched. Germline-derived CDR1 and CDR2 are SGHAT and FQNNGV. The CDR3 consists of 14 residues. The CDR3, as DNA: TGTGCCAGCAGAGGGACAGGGGGCGAATACGAGCAGTACTTC. This codes for CASRGTGGEYEQYF. The full variable domain, in which reference TRBV11-2 and TRBJ2-7 provide the parts outside the CDR3, is EAGVAQSPRYKIIEKRQSVAFWCNPISGHATLYWYQQILGQGPKLLIQFQNNGVVDDSQLPKDRFSAERLKGVDSTLKIQPAKLEDSAVYLCASRGTGGEYEQYFGPGTRLTVT.

CDR3 bases: TGTGCCAGTAGTAACGGAGGGGTCTACGAGCAGTACTTC. Its protein is CASSNGGVYEQYF. The V gene is TRBV19, the J gene TRBJ2-7, with D tentatively TRBD2 (6 bases). Trimming removed 4 bases at V and 3 bases at J, with 10 bases between. CDR3 length: 13 amino acids. Germline V gives CDR1 LNHDA, CDR2 SQIVND (reference sequence).

The rearrangement links TRBV6-1 to TRBJ2-3; D gene unclear. CDR3 size: 12 residues. Germline values: CDR1 MNHNS, CDR2 SASEGT. Trimming removed 4 bases at V and 6 bases at J, with 8 bases between. The CDR3 nucleotides are TGTGCCAGCAGTGCGCTGAGGGATACGCAGTATTTT. Its protein is CASSALRDTQYF.

Only a few counts were recorded for this clone. This chain links TRBV9 with TRBJ2-1; 10 bases match TRBD2. The CDR3 covers 15 residues. With 0 bases clipped from V and 10 bases from J, the junction kept 7 bases outside the gene matches. Germline loops: CDR1 SGDLS, CDR2 YYNGEE. The CDR3: CASSVDPSGSVEQFF. The DNA of the CDR3 is TGTGCCAGCAGCGTAGATCCTAGCGGGAGCGTCGAGCAGTTCTTC.